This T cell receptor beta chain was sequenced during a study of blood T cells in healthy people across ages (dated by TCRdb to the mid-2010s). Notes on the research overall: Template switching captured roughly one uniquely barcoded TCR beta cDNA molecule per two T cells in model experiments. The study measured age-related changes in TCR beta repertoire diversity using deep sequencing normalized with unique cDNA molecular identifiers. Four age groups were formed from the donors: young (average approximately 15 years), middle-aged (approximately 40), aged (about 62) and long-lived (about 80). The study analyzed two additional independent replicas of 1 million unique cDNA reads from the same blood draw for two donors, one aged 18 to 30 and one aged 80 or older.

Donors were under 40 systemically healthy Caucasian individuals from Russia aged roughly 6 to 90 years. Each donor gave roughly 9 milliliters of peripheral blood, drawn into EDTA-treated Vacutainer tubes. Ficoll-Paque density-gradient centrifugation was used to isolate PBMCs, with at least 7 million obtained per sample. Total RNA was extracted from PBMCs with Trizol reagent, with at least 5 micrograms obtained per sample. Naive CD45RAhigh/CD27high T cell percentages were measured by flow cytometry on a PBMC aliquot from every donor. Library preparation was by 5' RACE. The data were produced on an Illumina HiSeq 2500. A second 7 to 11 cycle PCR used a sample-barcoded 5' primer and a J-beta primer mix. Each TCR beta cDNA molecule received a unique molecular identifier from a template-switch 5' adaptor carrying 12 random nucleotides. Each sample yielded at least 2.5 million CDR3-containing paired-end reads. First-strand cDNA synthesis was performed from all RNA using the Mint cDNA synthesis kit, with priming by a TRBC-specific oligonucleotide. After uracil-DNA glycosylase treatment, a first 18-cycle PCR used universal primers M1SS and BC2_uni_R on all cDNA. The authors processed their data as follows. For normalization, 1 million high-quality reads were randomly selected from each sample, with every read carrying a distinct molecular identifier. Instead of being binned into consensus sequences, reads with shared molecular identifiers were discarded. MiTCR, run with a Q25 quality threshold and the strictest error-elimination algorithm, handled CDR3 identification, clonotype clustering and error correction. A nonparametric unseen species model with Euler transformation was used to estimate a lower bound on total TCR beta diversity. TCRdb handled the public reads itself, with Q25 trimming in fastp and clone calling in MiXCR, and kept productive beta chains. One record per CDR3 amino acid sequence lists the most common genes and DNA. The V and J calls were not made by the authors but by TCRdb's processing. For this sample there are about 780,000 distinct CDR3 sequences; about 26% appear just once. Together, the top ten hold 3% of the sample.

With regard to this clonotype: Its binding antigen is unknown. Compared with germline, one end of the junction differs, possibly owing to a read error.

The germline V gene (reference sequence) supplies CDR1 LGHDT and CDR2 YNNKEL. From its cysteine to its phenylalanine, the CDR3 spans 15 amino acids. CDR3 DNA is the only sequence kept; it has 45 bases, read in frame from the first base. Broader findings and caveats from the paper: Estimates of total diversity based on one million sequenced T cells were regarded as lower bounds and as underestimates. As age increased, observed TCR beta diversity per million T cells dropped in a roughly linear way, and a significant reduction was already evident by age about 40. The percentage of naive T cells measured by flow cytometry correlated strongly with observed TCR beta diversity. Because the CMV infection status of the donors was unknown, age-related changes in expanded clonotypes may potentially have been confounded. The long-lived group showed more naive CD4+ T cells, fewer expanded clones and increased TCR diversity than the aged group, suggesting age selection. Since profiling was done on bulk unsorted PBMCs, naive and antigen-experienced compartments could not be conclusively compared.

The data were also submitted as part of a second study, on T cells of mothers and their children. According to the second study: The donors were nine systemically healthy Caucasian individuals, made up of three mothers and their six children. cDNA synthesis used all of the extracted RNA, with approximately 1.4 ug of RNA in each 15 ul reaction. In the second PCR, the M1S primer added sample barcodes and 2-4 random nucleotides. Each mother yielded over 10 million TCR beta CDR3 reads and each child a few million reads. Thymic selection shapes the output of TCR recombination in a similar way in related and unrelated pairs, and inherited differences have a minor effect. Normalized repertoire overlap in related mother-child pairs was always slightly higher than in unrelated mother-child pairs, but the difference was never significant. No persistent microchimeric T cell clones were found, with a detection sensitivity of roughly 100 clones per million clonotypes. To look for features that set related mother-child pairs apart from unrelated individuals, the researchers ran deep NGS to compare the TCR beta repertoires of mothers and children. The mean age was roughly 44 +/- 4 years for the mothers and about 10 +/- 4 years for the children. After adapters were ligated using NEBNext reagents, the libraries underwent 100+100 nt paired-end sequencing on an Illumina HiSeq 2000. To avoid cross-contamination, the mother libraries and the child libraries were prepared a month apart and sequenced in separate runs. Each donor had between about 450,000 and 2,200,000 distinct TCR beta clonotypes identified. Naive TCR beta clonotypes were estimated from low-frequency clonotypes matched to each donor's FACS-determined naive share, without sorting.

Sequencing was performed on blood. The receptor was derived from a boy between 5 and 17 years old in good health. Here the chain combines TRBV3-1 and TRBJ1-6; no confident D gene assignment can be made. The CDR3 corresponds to CASNQFGRTNSPLHF. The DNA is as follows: TGTGCCAGCAACCAATTTGGACGGACTAATTCACCCCTCCACTTT. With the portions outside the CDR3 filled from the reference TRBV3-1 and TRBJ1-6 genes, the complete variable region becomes DTAVSQTPKYLVTQMGNDKSIKCEQNLGHDTMYWYKQDSKKFLKIMFSYNNKELIINETVPNRFSPKSPDKAHLNLHINSLELGDSAVYFCASNQFGRTNSPLHFGNGTRLTVT.